These 4 T cell receptor beta chains were all obtained from the same sample, sequenced in a study of vaccination and CD4 T cells after COVID-19 (dated by TCRdb to between 2021 and 2024). Reading the label with the study, this specimen's treatment or condition is: approximately 11-day PBMC culture with coronavirus spike peptide pools or control peptides (ViraFEST assay). These TCRs' antigens remain unknown. Preparation of the library involved PCR. The sample was run on an Illumina iSeq 100. TCR sequencing of DNA from cultured CD4+ T cells used the Oncomine TCR Beta short-read assay at the Johns Hopkins FTIC core. TCRdb reprocessed the public reads (quality trimming at Q25 with fastp, clone calling with MiXCR) and kept in-frame beta chains. Rows are combined by CDR3 protein, so each entry shows the most common genes and DNA. The table for this sample lists over 9,000 distinct CDR3 sequences; around 50% of them were counted only once. Over 10% of the sample is taken by the ten largest.

The sequenced sample was CD4+ T cells from blood, cultured in vitro. These receptor sequences come from a human donor who had recovered from COVID-19.

This chain links TRBV24-1 with TRBJ2-1; 7 bases fit TRBD2. The length of the CDR3 is 16 residues. The V and J ends lost 3 bases and 4 bases, in that order; junction bases with no gene match: 8. Germline V gives CDR1 KGHDR, CDR2 SFDVKD. The CDR3 nucleotides are TGTGCCACCAGTGATCGGGTCGGCGGGGGATACAATGAGCAGTTCTTC. Translating gives CATSDRVGGGYNEQFF.

The rearrangement links TRBV6-5 to TRBJ2-5; 7 bases are a match to TRBD2. Germline loops: CDR1 MNHEY, CDR2 SVGAGI. The CDR3 extends over 16 amino acids. V dropped 2 bases and J dropped 3; count of bases not matched to a gene: 9. This CDR3 is CASSYRAGVSEETQYF. Here the CDR3 DNA reads TGTGCCAGCAGTTACAGGGCGGGAGTATCGGAAGAGACCCAGTACTTC.

The genes are TRBV4-1 and TRBJ1-2; D gene ambiguous. V was cut by 6 bases and J by 5 bases, with 13 bases left in between. Per the germline V gene, CDR1 is MGHRA and CDR2 is YSYEKL. The CDR3 sequence is 13 residues long. The CDR3 nucleotides read TGCGCCAGCAGTCCCGACACGTCTTATGGCTACACCTTC. Translation: CASSPDTSYGYTF.

The chain couples TRBV12-3 or TRBV12-4 to TRBJ2-5; D remains unclear. Trimming stripped 0 bases from V and 5 bases from J, with 4 bases between. CDR3 length equals 12 residues. The CDR3 bases are TGTGCCAGCAGTTTAGCGCCGGAGACCCAGTACTTC. Its protein product is CASSLAPETQYF.